This TCR beta chain was profiled in a study of blood T cell repertoires in COVID-19. The wider study: Acute and convalescent COVID-19 samples came from the United States, Italy and Spain.

The data were produced by immunoSEQ multiplex PCR, yet TCRdb's version contains in-frame clones alone and is incomplete. The sample contains 300,000 to 450,000 clones, roughly nine tenths of which appear only once. V was trimmed by 0 bases and J by 0 bases, leaving 21 bases between them. Looked up from germline, CDR1 is MGHRA and CDR2 is YSYEKL. This CDR3 has 21 amino acids. The chain recombines TRBV4-1 with TRBJ1-6; D is unclear. The sequence was obtained from a woman aged 60-75 years with COVID-19, enrolled during active disease. Sample: peripheral blood. The CDR3 here is CASSQDSFFRRSGSYNSPLHF. CDR3 coding DNA: TGCGCCAGCAGCCAAGATTCTTTCTTCCGCCGCTCGGGCTCCTATAATTCACCCCTCCACTTT.